Shown below are 9 T cell receptor beta chains from a single sample sequenced in a study of blood T cell repertoires in COVID-19. This table comes from immunoSEQ multiplex PCR, and its TCRdb copy is limited to in-frame clones, with some not included. The sample lists 200,000 to 300,000 clones; about 87% were seen once. The sample consisted of peripheral blood. These receptor sequences come from a woman in her sixties or seventies with COVID-19, enrolled during active disease.

The chain has TRBV9 and TRBJ2-3, with a weak D call TRBD2 (6 bases). CDR3 length equals 14 residues. The V and J ends lost 0 bases and 4 bases respectively, with 9 bases between them. The germline V gene has CDR1 SGDLS and CDR2 YYNGEE. The CDR3 nucleotides are TGTGCCAGCAGCGTAGATCCTAGCGCAGATACGCAGTATTTT. It specifies CASSVDPSADTQYF.

The chain has TRBV7-6 and TRBJ2-2; 9 bases line up with TRBD1. Trimming took 4 bases from V and 4 from J; bases not matched to a gene: 1. The CDR3 runs 14 residues. Looked up from germline, CDR1 is SGHVS and CDR2 is FNYEAQ. CDR3: CASSWTGVTGELFF. CDR3 DNA: TGTGCCAGCAGCTGGACAGGGGTCACCGGGGAGCTGTTTTTT.

The chain combines TRBV9 with TRBJ1-2; 8 bases are a match to TRBD1. The germline V gene encodes CDR1 SGDLS and CDR2 YYNGEE. V lost 6 bases and J lost 8; bases outside the gene matches: 9. The CDR3 is made up of 13 amino acids. The CDR3 spells CASTNQGAEGYTF. The CDR3 DNA follows: TGTGCCAGCACAAATCAGGGGGCGGAAGGCTACACCTTC.

The chain couples TRBV18 to TRBJ1-1, with D possibly matching TRBD1 (5 bases). Germline lookup yields CDR1 KGHSH and CDR2 LQKENI. This CDR3 has 15 amino acids. Trimming pared 3 bases from V and 5 bases from J, leaving 16 bases between. This CDR3 reads CASSPVTGGGTEAFF. The CDR3 DNA is TGTGCCAGCTCACCTGTGACCGGGGGGGGGACTGAAGCTTTCTTT.

This CDR3 reads CASSQGTGNYNSPLHF. The CDR3 DNA reads as TGTGCCAGCAGCCAAGGGACAGGGAACTATAATTCACCCCTCCACTTT. The chain carries TRBV3-1 (or the pseudogene TRBV3-2) and TRBJ1-6; 8 nucleotides agree with TRBD1. Unmatched junction bases numbered 2, after V lost 1 base and J lost 3 bases. The CDR3 runs to 16 residues. CDR1 is LGHDT, CDR2 YNNKEL, per germline (reference sequence).

The J gene is TRBJ1-1, the V gene TRBV4-3; 8 bases are a match to TRBD1. V was clipped by 4 bases and J by 4 bases; unmatched bases: 8. The CDR3 extends over 15 amino acids. The germline CDR1 and CDR2 sequences are LGHNA and YSLEER. In DNA form, the CDR3 reads TGCGCCAGCAGCCGACGACCAGGGGGCACCACTGAAGCTTTCTTT. Translated: CASSRRPGGTTEAFF.

This clone appeared a few times. The chain links TRBV5-1 to TRBJ2-7; D perhaps matches TRBD1 (5 bases). Germline CDR1 reads SGHRS; CDR2 reads YFSETQ. The germline V and J ends were trimmed by 4 bases and 6 bases, with 20 bases remaining between them. The CDR3 runs to 15 residues. This chain's CDR3 is CASSQTVQAWSEQYF. Written as DNA, the CDR3 is TGCGCCAGCAGCCAGACCGTACAGGCTTGGAGCGAGCAGTACTTC.

The chain has TRBV15 and TRBJ1-5; no definite D call. Trimming took off 3 bases at V and 9 bases at J, with 12 bases between the two ends. Germline V gene data show CDR1 as LNHNV and CDR2 as YYDKDF (reference sequence). The CDR3 extends over 13 amino acids. In DNA, the CDR3 is TGTGCCACCAGCAGGGATTCAGGCCCGCCCCAGCATTTT. It specifies CATSRDSGPPQHF.

This chain uses TRBV29-1 with TRBJ1-1; TRBD1 aligns across 7 bases. Germline CDR1 reads SQVTM; CDR2 reads ANQGSEA. CDR3 length equals 13 residues. J gave up 6 bases and V 3 bases, and 7 bases lay outside the gene matches. CDR3: CSVDADRVPEAFF. The CDR3 DNA is TGCAGCGTTGACGCCGACAGGGTACCTGAAGCTTTCTTT.